This T cell receptor (beta chain) was captured by sequencing in a study of OX40 agonist ivuxolimab in advanced cancers. Overall study context: Across the patients, intravenous ivuxolimab was delivered every 2 weeks at 0.01 to 10 mg/kg. The study, taken as a whole, reports: By week 6 at 0.1 to 3.0 mg/kg, blood CD4+ and CD8+ T cells had expanded clonally.

Comments on this clone: As yet, its antigen is unknown.

Only in-frame clones appear in the TCRdb table, and some are missing; sequencing was by immunoSEQ multiplex PCR. The data hold about 64,000 clones, with roughly 80% observed a single time. The CDR3 is 13 amino acids. The V gene lost 3 bases and the J gene lost 1 base, with 8 bases spanning the gap. CDR1 is SGHDT and CDR2 is YYEEEE in the germline V gene. The TCR was taken from an adult with an advanced solid tumor such as melanoma, head and neck, liver or kidney cancer. V usage is TRBV5-6 and J usage is TRBJ2-7; D call uncertain. Sample: CD4+ or CD8+ T cells sorted from blood, taken in a trial of the OX40 agonist ivuxolimab. CDR3 sequence reads: CASSWQVSYEQYF. DNA of the CDR3: TGTGCCAGCAGCTGGCAGGTATCCTACGAGCAGTACTTC.